This T cell receptor beta chain was sequenced for a study of identifying expanded T cells in peripheral blood. The study, taken as a whole, reports: Over two and four weeks, about 17 and 20 clones changed, versus more than 1 between replicates. Variance in clone template counts between roughly 2-week samples significantly increased with total template count across all healthy donors.

The V gene's germline CDR1 is SNHLY and CDR2 FYNNEI. The CDR3 totals 12 residues. V dropped 6 bases and J dropped 6; count of bases not matched to a gene: 2. Healthy donors had no documented immune events, such as infections, while sampled. This clone was recorded once. Its antigen is not known. Generated by immunoSEQ multiplex PCR, the TCRdb table keeps only in-frame clones and is missing some. The sample lists over 65,000 clones; about 90% were seen once. Sequencing was performed on blood. The V and J genes are TRBV2 and TRBJ1-2; TRBD1 matches at 9 bases. The TCR sequence derives from a person aged 18 to 70 in good health. This CDR3 is CASRQGADGYTF. CDR3 nucleotide sequence: TGTGCCAGCAGACAGGGGGCGGATGGCTACACCTTC.